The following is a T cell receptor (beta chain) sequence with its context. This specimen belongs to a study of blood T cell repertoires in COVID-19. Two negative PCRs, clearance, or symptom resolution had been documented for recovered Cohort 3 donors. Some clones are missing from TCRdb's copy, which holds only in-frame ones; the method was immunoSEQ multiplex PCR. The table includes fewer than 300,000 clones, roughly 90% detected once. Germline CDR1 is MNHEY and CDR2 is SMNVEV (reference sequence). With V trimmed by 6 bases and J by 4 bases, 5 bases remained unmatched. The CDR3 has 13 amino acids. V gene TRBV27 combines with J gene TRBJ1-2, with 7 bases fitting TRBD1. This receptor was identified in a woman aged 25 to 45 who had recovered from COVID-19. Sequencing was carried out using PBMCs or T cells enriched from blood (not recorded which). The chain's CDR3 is CASSPGQSYGYTF. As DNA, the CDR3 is TGTGCCAGCAGCCCGGGACAGTCCTATGGCTACACCTTC.